This TCR beta chain stems from a study of cytomegalovirus exposure and HLA in healthy donors. There are 12 residues in the CDR3. Germline V gene lookup returns CDR1 MGHRA and CDR2 YSYEKL. Losses at the gene ends were 6 bases for V and 8 bases for J; bases not matched to a gene: 6. The PCR contained 60 Vbeta and 13 Jbeta primers. Method: immunoSEQ multiplex PCR; TCRdb's copy keeps in-frame clones and lacks some. The sample holds over 75,000 clones; roughly four fifths are singletons and the top ten take roughly 5.3%. This clone appeared once. The sequencing sample was made of PBMCs. The chain is built from TRBV4-1 and TRBJ1-2, with 7 bases fitting TRBD1. This receptor was taken from a woman between 18 and 29 years old in good health and CMV-seropositive. CDR3 nucleotide sequence: TGCGCCAGCAGGCAGACAGGGCGCGGCTACACCTTC. Amino acid sequence: CASRQTGRGYTF.